These 15 T cell receptor gamma chains were all obtained from the same sample, sequenced in a study of Vδ1+ human thymocytes. The study's findings and limits: Thymic TRG and TRD repertoires appeared highly polyclonal.

The antigens for these receptors are not known. The template was reverse-transcribed extracted RNA. Multiplex PCR used pooled V-gene forward primers and a constant-region reverse primer to amplify CDR3s. TCRdb made new clone calls on the multiplex PCR reads using CATT. The sample lists over 25,000 gamma-chain clones, roughly 20% occurring once. The sample consisted of Vdelta1+ gamma-delta thymocytes from the thymus. Subset meaning: FACS-sorted CD3+ TCRalphabeta- TCRVdelta1+ TCRVdelta2- thymocytes. The receptors originated from a boy younger than two who had congenital heart surgery.

The chain combines TRGV9 with TRGJ1 or TRGJ2. Trimming at V came to 0 bases and at J to 7 bases, leaving 9 bases not matched to a gene. CDR1 and CDR2 (germline): GITISATS, ISYDGTV (reference sequence). The CDR3 consists of 14 residues. The CDR3 nucleotides read TGTGCCTTGTGGGAGGTGCCGCGGGGATATAAGAAACTCTTT. Protein sequence: CALWEVPRGYKKLF.

This clone has only a few counts. The gene calls are TRGV8 and TRGJ1 or TRGJ2. The germline V gene encodes CDR1 VENAVY and CDR2 YDSYNSRV. This CDR3 contains 11 residues. After removal of 6 bases from V and 12 bases from J, the junction contained 11 bases not matched to a gene. This chain's CDR3 is CATWHRRSKLF. The CDR3 DNA reads as TGTGCCACCTGGCATCGGAGGTCGAAACTCTTT.

This clone was counted a few times. The J gene is TRGJ1 or TRGJ2, the V gene TRGV8. The CDR3 totals 12 residues. The V and J ends lost 3 bases and 6 bases, in that order; junction bases with no gene match: 5. Germline V lookup: CDR1 VENAVY, CDR2 YDSYNSRV. CDR3: CATWDVGYKKLF. In nucleotides, the CDR3 is TGTGCCACCTGGGATGTAGGTTATAAGAAACTCTTT.

Only a few counts were recorded for this clone. Other DNA sequences of this sample code for an identical CDR3. The gene calls are TRGV2 and TRGJ1 or TRGJ2. Germline-derived CDR1 and CDR2 are EGSNGY and YDSYNSKV. This CDR3 has 12 amino acids. After removal of 1 base from V and 6 bases from J, the junction contained 3 bases not matched to a gene. CDR3 nucleotide sequence: TGTGCCACCTGGGACGGCCTTTATAAGAAACTCTTT. Translating gives CATWDGLYKKLF.

The chain has TRGV3 and TRGJ1 or TRGJ2. The CDR3 is 14 residues long. The V gene's germline CDR1 is VTNTFY and CDR2 YDVSTARD (reference sequence). The V and J ends lost 1 base and 7 bases, in that order; junction bases with no gene match: 10. The CDR3 sequence is CATWDRTKPYKKLF. The CDR3 region has the DNA TGTGCCACCTGGGACAGAACAAAACCCTATAAGAAACTCTTT.

The chain joins TRGV5 to TRGJ1 or TRGJ2. V lost 4 bases and J lost 4; bases outside the gene matches: 7. Germline CDR1 and CDR2: VINAFY and YDVSNSKD. The CDR3 loop spans 13 amino acids. The CDR3 sequence is CATWEFWYYKKLF. CDR3 nucleotide sequence: TGTGCCACCTGGGAGTTCTGGTATTATAAGAAACTCTTT.

This clone was recorded a few times. The chain links TRGV2 to TRGJ1 or TRGJ2. The V gene end was trimmed by 0 bases and the J gene end by 12 bases; junction bases not matched to a gene: 8. The germline gives CDR1 EGSNGY, CDR2 YDSYNSKV. The CDR3 runs to 12 residues. CDR3: CATWDGPYRKLF. CDR3 nucleotides: TGTGCCACCTGGGACGGGCCCTATCGGAAACTCTTT.

For this clone: The same CDR3 is also encoded by other DNA sequences in this sample. V usage is TRGV5 and J usage is TRGJ1 or TRGJ2. The CDR3 consists of 12 residues. Germline loops: CDR1 VINAFY, CDR2 YDVSNSKD. The V gene end was trimmed by 3 bases and the J gene end by 4 bases; junction bases not matched to a gene: 3. The CDR3 nucleotides are TGTGCCACCTGGGACCGCTATTATAAGAAACTCTTT. This translates into CATWDRYYKKLF.

This clone came up a few times. The genes are TRGV2 and TRGJP2. The V and J ends lost 0 bases and 15 bases, in that order; junction bases with no gene match: 7. Germline CDR1 reads EGSNGY; CDR2 reads YDSYNSKV. CDR3 length: 12 amino acids. CDR3 region: CATWDGLGVKTF. In nucleotides, the CDR3 is TGTGCCACCTGGGACGGGCTTGGGGTCAAGACGTTT.

This clone was counted only a few times. The chain uses TRGV8 and TRGJ1 or TRGJ2. Trimming at V came to 0 bases and at J to 8 bases, leaving 4 bases not matched to a gene. CDR3 length: 12 residues. The germline gives CDR1 VENAVY, CDR2 YDSYNSRV. The CDR3 region is CATWDRHHKKLF. Here the CDR3 DNA reads TGTGCCACCTGGGATAGGCACCATAAGAAACTCTTT.

The chain uses TRGV2 and TRGJ1 or TRGJ2. Germline loops: CDR1 EGSNGY, CDR2 YDSYNSKV. This CDR3 is 16 amino acids long. V lost 0 bases to trimming and J lost 2 bases; unmatched junction nucleotides: 10. DNA for the CDR3: TGTGCCACCTGGGACGGGCCAGGGGATTATTATTATAAGAAACTCTTT. Translation gives CATWDGPGDYYYKKLF.

Concerning this clone itself: The junction departs from germline at one end; a sequencing error may be responsible. The chain recombines TRGV9 with TRGJ1 or TRGJ2. Germline values: CDR1 GITISATS, CDR2 ISYDGTV (reference sequence). The CDR3 runs to 14 residues. The CDR3 loop is CALWEGTGIIKWVF. The DNA for the CDR3 is TGTGCCTTGTGGGAGGGGACCGGTATTATCAAATGGGTCTTT.

This clone is large (0.1 to 1%) within its sample. This CDR3 is also generated by other DNA sequences in the sample. The chain uses TRGV9 and TRGJ1 or TRGJ2. This CDR3 contains 11 residues. The V gene end was trimmed by 2 bases and the J gene end by 5 bases; junction bases not matched to a gene: 0. Germline V gives CDR1 GITISATS, CDR2 ISYDGTV (reference sequence). As DNA, the CDR3 is TGTGCCTTGTGGGAGGATTATAAGAAACTCTTT. It yields the protein CALWEDYKKLF.

The chain combines TRGV2 with TRGJ1 or TRGJ2. CDR1 EGSNGY and CDR2 YDSYNSKV come from the germline V gene. V gave up 0 bases and J gave up 9 bases; unmatched junction bases: 5. The CDR3 runs to 12 residues. The CDR3 is CATWDGECKKLF. The CDR3 region has the DNA TGTGCCACCTGGGACGGGGAGTGTAAGAAACTCTTT.

The J gene is TRGJ1 or TRGJ2, the V gene TRGV2. The germline V gene encodes CDR1 EGSNGY and CDR2 YDSYNSKV. The CDR3 has 13 residues. Unmatched junction bases numbered 9, after V lost 2 bases and J lost 8 bases. The CDR3 region is CATWDARFNKKLF. Written as DNA, the CDR3 is TGTGCCACCTGGGACGCAAGATTCAATAAGAAACTCTTT.